The T cell receptor beta chain under discussion was sequenced for a study of shared clonotypes between healthy human individuals. CDR1 and CDR2 (germline): SGHDT, YYEEEE. V shed 0 bases, J shed 3 bases, and the junction held 6 bases outside the gene matches. The CDR3 extends over 15 amino acids. The naive CD8 fraction comprised CD45RO-negative cells positively selected for CCR7 and excluded terminally differentiated effector memory CD45RA+ cells. The donor population consisted of healthy HIV-negative adults with no recent acute infections or vaccinations. The donors, all of them Caucasian adults, lived in Nashville, Tennessee. Genomic DNA (from each subset) was split evenly across several immunoSEQ plates. The data were produced by immunoSEQ multiplex PCR, yet TCRdb's version contains in-frame clones alone and is incomplete. In the table there are roughly 1,800,000 clones, approximately 94% of which are singletons.

The clonotype was recovered from a man aged 18 to 35 in good health. The chain carries TRBV5-6 and TRBJ2-7, with 7 bases identical to TRBD1. Sequencing used naive CD8+ T cells sorted from blood. The CDR3 is CASSLGPGQLYEQYF. In DNA, the CDR3 is TGTGCCAGCAGCTTGGGCCCGGGACAGCTCTACGAGCAGTACTTC.